This entry is about one T cell receptor beta chain. Its antigen is still unknown. No base-level quality is on record; no much larger clone is a single base apart. Library prep was done by the immunoSEQ multiplex PCR assay. For the multiplex PCR, a mixture combining 60 forward primers for TCR Vbeta segments and 13 reverse primers for TCR Jbeta segments was used. The CDR3 region of rearranged TCR beta genes was amplified from genomic DNA by a multiplex PCR assay. On the Illumina HiSeq System, the amplified TCR beta libraries were sequenced as 87-base-pair reads. The authors' pipeline ran thus. In a later analysis, tens of millions of unique TCR beta chains were counted across the approximately 620 repertoires, and roughly 10 million of these chains were shared by at least two donors. Raw reads were error-corrected and collapsed into unique sequences with a nearest-neighbor algorithm that merged closely related sequences to remove PCR and sequencing errors. Alignment of CDR3 sequences to IMGT reference sequences was used to assign V, D and J gene segments. Each retained sequence needed at least a six-nucleotide match to both a V gene segment and a J gene segment. Rearrangements were called productive when the CDR3 lacked stop codons and stayed in frame with V and J; all others were non-productive. CDR3 was defined according to IMGT convention as the region running from the second conserved V-encoded cysteine to the conserved J-encoded phenylalanine. The earlier analysis of some 540 of the donors excluded any sequence lacking an unambiguous match to a single V gene segment. In an earlier analysis of some 590 of the donors, V segments were called functional above 56.7% productive rearrangements and were called segregating when the between-donor standard deviation exceeded 5%. A statistical classification framework was built for diagnosing cytomegalovirus status from the catalog of TCR beta chain sequences. In a later analysis, V and J genes were assigned by comparing TCR nucleotide sequences against IMGT/GENE-DB human TR gene sequences. The TCRdist pipeline was used in a later analysis to assign CDR3 sequences and most-parsimonious VDJ recombination scenarios. In a later analysis, each TCR beta chain was defined by its CDR3 amino acid sequence together with its V-gene family, and reads lacking a unique V-gene family were excluded. A later analysis removed nearly 600 highly shared, low-generation-probability nucleotide sequences to deal with suspected cross-contamination and a sequencing artifact. For each public chain, a later analysis derived a clonal expansion index from normalized ranks of inferred template counts within each repertoire. In a later analysis, generation probabilities were computed with a VDJ recombination model fitted to out-of-frame rearrangements, and the resulting probabilities were checked against IGoR. In a later analysis, hypergeometric tests were used to score TCR-TCR, TCR-HLA and TCR-CMV co-occurrence, with a repertoire-size bias correction applied to TCR pairs. In a later analysis, false discovery rates were estimated by permuting HLA or CMV assignments 20 times. In a later analysis, co-occurring TCRs were grouped using DBSCAN, and TCRdist sequence similarity was added for clustering within HLA-allele-positive subsets. Co-occurrence clustering excluded repertoires with fewer than 30,000 or more than 120,000 public chains, plus five with anomalous nucleotide sharing. TCRdb retrieved this table from immuneACCESS and kept in-frame rearrangements only. Not all clones are present; in checked studies, unresolved V genes account for under half, and no reason is known for the remainder. V and J calls and clone size are copied from that table; D and trimming were computed from the DNA. The sample contains under 200,000 clones, almost 80% of them found a single time. The ten most abundant clones make up more than 13% of the sample.

Counted from cysteine to phenylalanine, this CDR3 has 15 amino acids. The entry retains the CDR3 DNA only, 45 bases that are in frame from base 1. For this chain, trimming is 5 bases at the V end and 8 bases at the J end, and the number of junction bases without a gene match is 12. CDR1 is given as SEHNR and CDR2 as FQNEAQ, both from the germline V gene (reference sequence). These data originate in a study of cytomegalovirus exposure and HLA in healthy donors (dated by TCRdb to 2017 to 2019). With regard to the full study: An earlier analysis of a few hundred of the donors reported 276 Gb of sequence data and about 120 million unique TCR beta sequences obtained from around 180 million T cells. HLA typing included class I and class II loci at four-digit resolution. An earlier analysis of fewer than 700 of the donors applied high-throughput TCR beta sequencing to assess whether each TCR beta V gene segment acted as functional or pseudogenic. Around 320 gigabases of sequencing data and approximately 84 million unique TCR sequences were included in an early release covering about 700 HLA-typed donors. A later genetic analysis took genome-wide SNP genotypes for about 65% of the 666 donors and used that subset as a discovery cohort. The number of donors typed differed by locus, with roughly 620-630 for A, B, C, DRB1 and DQB1, more than 500 for DQA1, approximately 580 for DPA1, and approximately 470 for DPB1. In addition to the first cohort of 500 to 850 subjects, a separate validation cohort of 130 or so different subjects was used. All discovery cohort repertoires had been generated using a single sequencing platform. Alongside the repertoire data, information on donor age, sex, ethnicity and CMV serostatus was compiled. Among some 400 genotyped donors of the cohort, an average of around 250,000 unique TCR beta nucleotide sequences was sequenced per donor, of which about 18% were non-productive. Rather than using new phenotypic data, the later analysis identified candidate immune exposures from TCR beta sequences and from how often those sequences occurred across donors. The genetic ancestry cluster associated with self-reported Caucasian donors included approximately 85% of the roughly 380 genotyped donors. To study patterns of TCR occurrence, a later analysis re-analyzed previously published TCR beta repertoires from around 670 donors and added high-resolution HLA genotyping. Because of strong linkage in the cohort, a handful of DR-DQ haplotypes were treated as single units for association and clustering. The study aimed to test whether cataloging public T cell receptors could reveal signatures of past pathogen exposure. The study profiled the T cell repertoires of 500 to 800 subjects by immunosequencing and related them to cytomegalovirus serostatus. The study combined high-throughput TCR immunosequencing, statistical association of individual TCRs with disease status, and machine learning to predict cytomegalovirus infection status. What the work shows at the level of the full study, not this receptor alone: V-gene and J-gene trimming of TCR beta chains was associated with a missense DCLRE1C variant in a later genetic analysis, and the association was replicated in an independent cohort. Some IMGT-functional V segments, including TRBV6-2 and TRBV6-3, could not be told apart with the 87-base-pair reads, so those segments were excluded. Because HLA typing was missing for some donors at each locus, association tests included only the typed subset. In an earlier analysis of approximately 600 of the donors, most TCR beta V segments were observed in productive rearrangements about 87% or about 30% of the time, broadly matching IMGT annotations. A later analysis associated around 16,000 TCR beta sequences with specific HLA alleles at a false discovery rate of 0.05. Roughly uniform sequencing depth across donors was assumed in presence/absence analyses, although this assumption may not hold. Most TCR sequences were seen in very few donors, while some public TCRs were found in many individuals. Because counts were too low, seventeen rarely observed V segments, including chromosome 9 orphons, were excluded from the earlier analysis of 500 to 700 of the donors. The study gave a list of some 150 TCR beta chains associated with cytomegalovirus. In vitro tests confirmed that a few of the cytomegalovirus-associated TCR beta chains recognize cytomegalovirus antigens. Immune exposure information for the cohort was limited to CMV serostatus. In both the original and validation cohorts, the classifier was reported to diagnose cytomegalovirus status with high specificity and sensitivity. A further reported finding was that TCR beta sequences accurately predicted the HLA-A and HLA-B alleles for most subjects in the first cohort. Assigning TCR associations to individual alleles was difficult when HLA alleles, especially DR and DQ, strongly co-occurred. The sequencing pipeline was judged likely to have produced a cluster of highly shared sequence variants as a technical artifact. Several of the top co-occurrence clusters appeared to be linked to parvovirus B19, influenza, CMV and Epstein-Barr virus, according to a later analysis. It was suggested by the authors that the approach could potentially be generalized to other disease states and immunological phenotypes. Only TCR beta chains were sequenced in this cohort, and the absence of alpha or paired-chain data limited detectable features. According to a later genetic analysis, donors in an Asian-associated ancestry cluster had fewer N-insertions in productive TCRs than the approximately 630-donor mean. Compared with equally common non-associated chains, HLA-associated TCR beta chains in a later analysis were more clonally expanded and had lower generation probabilities. Most CMV-associated TCR beta chains appeared to be HLA-restricted in a later analysis, and the HLA associations seemed to be driven largely by CMV exposure. Correlated functional status among segregating V segments might be attributable to linkage disequilibrium, but an unknown experimental factor could not be ruled out. A later analysis found that TCR association rates varied across HLA loci, with DRB1 alleles showing the most associated TCRs and HLA-C alleles the fewest.

The cohort comprised 710 or so healthy bone marrow donors. At the time of sampling, all cohort members were nominally healthy, though unrecorded immune exposures were likely present. The donor tested CMV seropositive, placing the donor among the 250 to 300 seropositive members of the cohort. A peripheral blood sample was provided by each donor, and peripheral blood mononuclear cells were used for TCR beta sequencing. Genomic DNA extraction from the blood cell samples was performed with the Qiagen DNeasy Blood Extraction Kit. What was sequenced was PBMCs. The chain is encoded by TRBV7-9 joined to TRBJ2-1; the central 7 bases match TRBD1. This receptor was taken from a man aged 45-60 years in good health and CMV-seropositive. The sequenced DNA: TGTGCCAGCAGCCCCCGGGTACAGGGGCTTCATGAGCAGTTCTTC. Its translation is CASSPRVQGLHEQFF.